These 30 T cell receptor beta chains were all obtained from the same sample, sequenced in a study of CD8 T cells in Susac syndrome (dated by TCRdb to between 2018 and 2020). Library generation was performed with the immunoSEQ multiplex PCR assay. RNA was extracted using the RNeasy kit, and about 0.5 to 1 ug of the RNA was reverse transcribed with random hexamers. TCRdb applied fastp at Q25 and MiXCR to the public reads, then kept only in-frame beta chains. Rows matching on CDR3 protein sequence are summarized as one entry with the most common DNA and genes. This sample comprises around 70,000 distinct CDR3 sequences, roughly 94% of them detected only once. The ten most abundant clones make up roughly 0.55% of the sample. Material: CD8+ T cells from PBMCs. These receptor sequences come from a human donor with multiple sclerosis.

Written as DNA, the CDR3 is TGTGCCAGCAGTTTAGCGGACACCGGGGAGCTGTTTTTT. It encodes CASSLADTGELFF. V usage is TRBV12-3 or TRBV12-4 and J usage is TRBJ2-2; D is unclear. The CDR3 extends over 13 amino acids. Between the trimmed V and J ends, which lost 0 bases and 3 bases, there was a span of 2 bases.

This sequence joins TRBV28 and TRBJ2-7; 7 bases match TRBD2. The germline CDR1 and CDR2 sequences are MDHEN and SYDVKM. The CDR3 extends over 14 amino acids. Trimming at V came to 6 bases and at J to 0 bases, leaving 5 bases not matched to a gene. DNA for the CDR3: TGTGCCAGCAGCTCACCGGGAGGCTCCTACGAGCAGTACTTC. The encoded protein is CASSSPGGSYEQYF.

The DNA for the CDR3 is TGTGCCAGCTCGAGGACTAGCGACGAGCAGTACTTC. Translated, it gives CASSRTSDEQYF. This chain uses TRBV27 with TRBJ2-7; 9 positions agree with TRBD2. With V trimmed by 8 bases and J by 5 bases, 4 bases remained unmatched. The CDR3 sequence is 12 residues long. CDR1 is MNHEY, CDR2 SMNVEV, per germline (reference sequence).

This chain links TRBV2 with TRBJ2-5; TRBD1 matches at 12 bases. Per the germline V gene, CDR1 is SNHLY and CDR2 is FYNNEI. The CDR3 covers 16 residues. Trimming at V came to 5 bases and at J to 5 bases, leaving 9 bases not matched to a gene. The CDR3 region has the DNA TGTGCCAGCAGTAGAAACCGGGACAGGGGGCAGGAGACCCAGTACTTC. Its translation is CASSRNRDRGQETQYF.

The V and J genes are TRBV27 and TRBJ2-7; the match to TRBD2 covers 11 bases. Germline CDR1 MNHEY, CDR2 SMNVEV (reference sequence). CDR3 length: 14 residues. V lost 4 bases and J lost 2; bases outside the gene matches: 1. The CDR3 reads CASSSTSGAYEQYF. CDR3 sequence (DNA): TGTGCCAGCAGTTCGACTAGCGGGGCCTACGAGCAGTACTTC.

The chain employs TRBV29-1 and TRBJ2-7; 8 positions agree with TRBD1. Germline loops: CDR1 SQVTM, CDR2 ANQGSEA. J was trimmed by 7 bases and V by 6 bases; bases with no gene match: 11. CDR3 length equals 13 residues. The CDR3 region is CSVDFTQGGEQYF. The CDR3 DNA follows: TGCAGCGTCGACTTTACACAGGGGGGTGAGCAGTACTTC.

The J gene is TRBJ2-4, the V gene TRBV5-6; 8 positions match TRBD1. The V and J ends lost 4 bases and 9 bases, in that order; junction bases with no gene match: 6. The CDR3 length is 13 residues. The germline CDR1 and CDR2 sequences are SGHDT and YYEEEE. CDR3 bases: TGTGCCAGCAGCCAGGACAGGGAATTCATTCAGTACTTC. It is translated as CASSQDREFIQYF.

The V and J genes are TRBV29-1 and TRBJ2-7; 10 bases align to TRBD2. Unmatched junction bases numbered 11, after V lost 4 bases and J lost 5 bases. Looked up from germline, CDR1 is SQVTM and CDR2 is ANQGSEA. This CDR3 comprises 15 residues. CDR3 nucleotides: TGCAGCGTTGGCGTCCTAGCGGGAGTATCCCACGAGCAGTACTTC. Residues: CSVGVLAGVSHEQYF.

This CDR3 is CSVEDAGQGINGWIQETQYF. The CDR3 DNA is TGCAGCGTTGAAGATGCGGGACAGGGGATTAACGGCTGGATCCAAGAGACCCAGTACTTC. The gene calls are TRBV29-1 and TRBJ2-5; TRBD1 matches 10 bases. J gave up 1 base and V 0 bases, and 17 bases lay outside the gene matches. The CDR3 runs 20 residues. Per germline, CDR1 SQVTM and CDR2 ANQGSEA. The variable domain in full, completed from reference TRBV29-1 and TRBJ2-5, reads SAVISQKPSRDICQRGTSLTIQCQVDSQVTMMFWYRQQPGQSLTLIATANQGSEATYESGFVIDKFPISRPNLTFSTLTVSNMSPEDSSIYLCSVEDAGQGINGWIQETQYFGPGTRLLVL.

V gene TRBV20-1 combines with J gene TRBJ2-7; D unresolved. Germline CDR1 is DFQATT and CDR2 is SNEGSKA (reference sequence). The CDR3 sequence is 11 residues long. The V and J ends lost 4 bases and 2 bases respectively, with 6 bases between them. CDR3 loop: CSATLTYEQYF. The CDR3, as DNA: TGCAGTGCTACCCTAACCTACGAGCAGTACTTC.

The chain joins TRBV24-1 to TRBJ2-1, with D possibly being TRBD1 or TRBD2 (6 bases each). This CDR3 spans 15 amino acids. Germline V lookup: CDR1 KGHDR, CDR2 SFDVKD. V shed 10 bases and J shed 0 bases, with 15 bases lying between them. CDR3 nucleotide sequence: TGTGCCACGGAGGGGGGACGGAGCTCCTACAATGAGCAGTTCTTC. Protein product: CATEGGRSSYNEQFF.

The chain carries TRBV4-1 and TRBJ2-7; D is tentatively TRBD1 or TRBD2 (5 bases each). Trimming removed 0 bases from V and 2 bases from J, with 11 bases in between. The CDR3 is 15 residues long. Germline CDR1 reads MGHRA; CDR2 reads YSYEKL. CDR3 protein: CASSQDWGKAYEQYF. The CDR3 coding sequence is TGCGCCAGCAGCCAAGATTGGGGGAAAGCCTACGAGCAGTACTTC.

The chain couples TRBV15 to TRBJ1-2; D might be TRBD1 (6 bases). CDR1 is LNHNV, CDR2 YYDKDF, per germline (reference sequence). The CDR3 is 15 residues long. V lost 1 base and J 8 bases, leaving 17 bases between the germline ends. The CDR3 DNA is TGTGCCACCAGCAGAGTCATAACCGACAGGCGGGGCTACACCTTC. Translating it yields CATSRVITDRRGYTF.

The chain couples TRBV11-2 to TRBJ2-7, with 7 positions matching TRBD2. J gave up 3 bases and V 3 bases, and 14 bases lay outside the gene matches. The V gene's germline CDR1 is SGHAT and CDR2 FQNNGV. The CDR3 sequence is 17 residues long. The DNA for the CDR3 is TGTGCCAGCAGCTTTACCCTGATTGGGGGGGAATTCTACGAGCAGTACTTC. Amino acid sequence: CASSFTLIGGEFYEQYF.

The J gene is TRBJ1-1, the V gene TRBV15, with D possibly TRBD1 on 6 matching bases. The ends were cut back, 5 bases at V and 0 bases at J, with 16 bases in the middle. Germline CDR1 LNHNV, CDR2 YYDKDF (reference sequence). CDR3 size: 16 residues. The CDR3 DNA follows: TGTGCCACCAGCGGGCCCTGGACAGACCTGAACACTGAAGCTTTCTTT. Translation: CATSGPWTDLNTEAFF.

The chain uses TRBV30 and TRBJ1-1; D remains ambiguous. Germline loops: CDR1 GTSNPN, CDR2 SVGIG (reference sequence). The CDR3 has 11 amino acids. With 7 bases removed from V and 3 bases from J, the gap between germline ends came to 9 bases. The CDR3: CALKKYTEAFF. The CDR3 DNA sequence: TGTGCCTTGAAGAAGTACACTGAAGCTTTCTTT. Looking up the rest from reference TRBV30 and TRBJ1-1 gives the full variable domain: SQTIHQWPATLVQPVGSPLSLECTVEGTSNPNLYWYRQAAGRGLQLLFYSVGIGQISSEVPQNLSASRPQDRQFILSSKKLLLSDSGFYLCALKKYTEAFFGQGTRLTVV.

The CDR3 loop is CASSAGAAGYGYTF. The CDR3 DNA follows: TGTGCCAGCAGCGCCGGGGCCGCGGGCTATGGCTACACCTTC. The rearrangement joins TRBV9 to TRBJ1-2; a possible D gene is TRBD1 (5 bases). The V and J ends lost 3 bases and 4 bases respectively, with 13 bases between them. Per germline, CDR1 SGDLS and CDR2 YYNGEE. The CDR3 is made up of 14 amino acids.

The rearrangement links TRBV27 to TRBJ2-5; TRBD2 matches at 9 bases. Trimming removed 4 bases from V and 5 bases from J; junction bases left unmatched: 5. CDR1 and CDR2 from the germline V gene are MNHEY and SMNVEV (reference sequence). There are 14 residues in the CDR3. CDR3 sequence (DNA): TGTGCCAGCAGTTCACCTCTAGCGGGGGAGACCCAGTACTTC. This codes for CASSSPLAGETQYF.

This chain joins TRBV7-9 and TRBJ2-3; 9 nucleotides align to TRBD2. The CDR3 runs 16 residues. CDR1 is SEHNR and CDR2 is FQNEAQ in the germline V gene (reference sequence). V gave up 2 bases and J gave up 2 bases; unmatched junction bases: 5. The CDR3 here is CASSLSSGGPTDTQYF. In DNA, the CDR3 is TGTGCCAGCAGCTTATCCAGCGGGGGGCCCACAGATACGCAGTATTTT.

J is TRBJ2-7 and V is TRBV30; D remains unclear. This CDR3 has 14 amino acids. Germline CDR1 and CDR2: GTSNPN and SVGIG (reference sequence). Trimming stripped 0 bases from V and 4 bases from J, with 13 bases between. The CDR3 here is CAWSVLGSWYEQYF. CDR3 bases: TGTGCCTGGAGTGTGTTGGGCAGTTGGTACGAGCAGTACTTC.

The V gene is TRBV20-1, the J gene TRBJ2-5; D is unclear. Germline V gene sequence: CDR1 DFQATT, CDR2 SNEGSKA (reference sequence). Trimming stripped 7 bases from V and 0 bases from J, with 6 bases between. The CDR3 covers 11 residues. The CDR3 sequence: CSGLDQETQYF. For the CDR3, the DNA is TGCAGTGGTCTGGACCAAGAGACCCAGTACTTC.

The CDR3 DNA follows: TGTGCCAGCAGCGGAGGACTAGCGGTTATCAATGAGCAGTTCTTC. The encoded protein is CASSGGLAVINEQFF. This rearrangement joins TRBV7-9 to TRBJ2-1, with 10 nucleotides matching TRBD2. CDR3 length: 15 amino acids. Germline assignment: CDR1 SEHNR and CDR2 FQNEAQ (reference sequence). The J segment lost 6 bases and the V segment lost 5 bases, leaving 7 bases of the junction unmatched.

V gene TRBV16 combines with J gene TRBJ1-5; D call uncertain. Germline V gene sequence: CDR1 KGHSY, CDR2 FQNENV. The CDR3 totals 15 residues. Trimming stripped 1 base from V and 6 bases from J, with 13 bases between. In DNA, the CDR3 is TGTGCCAGCAGCCAATTTGGGGATCCGGGTCAGCCCCAGCATTTT. Translating gives CASSQFGDPGQPQHF. The full variable domain, rest sourced from reference TRBV16 and TRBJ1-5, is GEEVAQTPKHLVRGEGQKAKLYCAPIKGHSYVFWYQQVLKNEFKFLISFQNENVFDETGMPKERFSAKCLPNSPCSLEIQATKLEDSAVYFCASSQFGDPGQPQHFGDGTRLSIL.

The chain combines TRBV13 with TRBJ1-4; 7 bases align to TRBD1. The germline V gene encodes CDR1 PRHDT and CDR2 FYEKMQ (reference sequence). J was trimmed by 5 bases and V by 5 bases; bases with no gene match: 20. The CDR3 loop spans 19 amino acids. The CDR3 reads CASSLTTGDHSQLNEKLFF. The CDR3 DNA is TGTGCCAGCAGCCTAACAACAGGGGATCACTCCCAACTCAATGAAAAACTGTTTTTT.

This sequence joins TRBV23-1 and TRBJ1-6; D is undetermined. TRBV23-1 carries the ORF label, with uncertain function. With 2 bases removed from V and 10 bases from J, the gap between germline ends came to 9 bases. The CDR3 has 13 amino acids. CDR3 sequence (DNA): TGCGCCAGCAGTCAAGCCCCTTGGTCACCCCTCCACTTT. The encoded protein is CASSQAPWSPLHF.

V gene TRBV7-8 combines with J gene TRBJ1-1; no firm D call. Germline CDR1 SGHVS, CDR2 FQNEAQ. This CDR3 has 15 residues. V was cut by 5 bases and J by 1 base, with 14 bases left in between. Written as DNA, the CDR3 is TGTGCCAGCAGCACACGTGAGGGCCCGAACACTGAAGCTTTCTTT. Translated: CASSTREGPNTEAFF.

This clonotype showed up just a few times. The rearrangement links TRBV27 to TRBJ1-5; no clear D gene. CDR3 length: 14 residues. In germline, CDR1 is MNHEY, CDR2 SMNVEV (reference sequence). The V gene lost 0 bases and the J gene lost 0 bases, with 3 bases spanning the gap. The CDR3 sequence is CASSLSGSNQPQHF. CDR3 nucleotide sequence: TGTGCCAGCAGTTTATCGGGTAGCAATCAGCCCCAGCATTTT.

The CDR3 nucleotides are TGCAGCGTTACCGCCGGGACCAGTCAGCCCCAGCATTTT. Its protein is CSVTAGTSQPQHF. The rearrangement uses TRBV29-1 and TRBJ1-5, with D perhaps TRBD1 (5 bases). The CDR3 totals 13 residues. The V and J ends lost 5 bases and 6 bases respectively, with 14 bases between them. Looked up from germline, CDR1 is SQVTM and CDR2 is ANQGSEA.

The chain recombines TRBV12-3 or TRBV12-4 with TRBJ2-4; 8 bases agree with TRBD2. V was clipped by 3 bases and J by 0 bases; unmatched bases: 1. The CDR3 extends over 15 amino acids. This chain's CDR3 is CASSFSGEAKNIQYF. DNA of the CDR3: TGTGCCAGCAGTTTTAGCGGGGAAGCCAAAAACATTCAGTACTTC.

V gene TRBV5-6 combines with J gene TRBJ2-7; possible D gene TRBD1, 6 bases. CDR3 size: 14 residues. V was shortened by 3 bases and J by 3 bases, with 13 bases between the two germline ends. Germline lookup yields CDR1 SGHDT and CDR2 YYEEEE. CDR3 bases: TGTGCCAGCAGCTACGACAGGAGCTACTACGAGCAGTACTTC. Protein sequence: CASSYDRSYYEQYF.